This passage covers 14 T cell receptor beta chains from one sample sequenced in a study of T cells in Graves' hyperthyroidism and ophthalmopathy (dated 2019 in TCRdb). Library prep was done by multiplex PCR. The instrument given in TCRdb is Illumina HiSeq 2000. The TCR beta CDR3 regions were amplified from RNA transcripts. The TCR CDR3 was subjected to a first round of RT-PCR using the HTBI primer set and the Qiagen OneStep RT-PCR kit. Using fastp at Q25 and MiXCR, TCRdb reprocessed the public reads and kept productive beta chains. Each entry is one CDR3 protein sequence, shown with its most common DNA and genes. A total of over 500,000 distinct CDR3 sequences appear in this sample, 14% of them only once. Together, the top ten hold around 13% of the sample. The specimen sequenced was blood. Every receptor here comes from a middle-aged woman with Graves' hyperthyroidism.

This clonotype was seen only a few times. V gene TRBV27 combines with J gene TRBJ1-4; TRBD1 is a possible D gene (5 bases). Looked up from germline, CDR1 is MNHEY and CDR2 is SMNVEV (reference sequence). With 3 bases removed from V and 6 bases from J, the gap between germline ends came to 11 bases. The CDR3 has 14 residues. CDR3 nucleotide sequence: TGTGCCAGCAGTTTTGGCAGGGTGGATGAAAAACTGTTTTTT. Translation: CASSFGRVDEKLFF.

This clonotype was picked up many times. For the CDR3, the DNA is TGTGCCTGGAGTGTTACGAGCGGGAGTGAGACCCAGTACTTC. Protein sequence: CAWSVTSGSETQYF. V gene TRBV30 combines with J gene TRBJ2-5; TRBD2 matches at 8 bases. Germline V gene lookup returns CDR1 GTSNPN and CDR2 SVGIG (reference sequence). V shed 0 bases, J shed 5 bases, and the junction held 5 bases outside the gene matches. The CDR3 spans 14 residues. Variable domain in full (rest from reference TRBV30 and TRBJ2-5): SQTIHQWPATLVQPVGSPLSLECTVEGTSNPNLYWYRQAAGRGLQLLFYSVGIGQISSEVPQNLSASRPQDRQFILSSKKLLLSDSGFYLCAWSVTSGSETQYFGPGTRLLVL.

A few counts support this clonotype. This chain joins TRBV6-1 and TRBJ1-1, with 8 nucleotides matching TRBD1. The CDR3 extends over 19 amino acids. The junction had 18 bases not matched to a gene; V was cut back by 6 bases and J by 0 bases. Germline V gene sequence: CDR1 MNHNS, CDR2 SASEGT. The CDR3 loop reads CASRPLRQGTRYLNTEAFF. CDR3 nucleotide sequence: TGTGCCAGCAGGCCCCTTCGACAGGGGACCCGATACTTGAACACTGAAGCTTTCTTT.

At least ten counts were recorded for this clonotype. This chain links TRBV27 with TRBJ2-7, with 11 bases that match TRBD2. CDR3 size: 18 residues. The V gene's germline CDR1 is MNHEY and CDR2 SMNVEV (reference sequence). With 2 bases clipped from V and 4 bases from J, the junction kept 13 bases outside the gene matches. This CDR3 is CASSLDPLTSGRSYEQYF. CDR3 in DNA: TGTGCCAGCAGTTTAGACCCCCTTACTAGCGGGAGAAGTTACGAGCAGTACTTC.

CDR3 sequence: CSARERNRGFLSYNEQFF. For the CDR3, the DNA is TGCAGTGCTAGAGAACGTAACAGGGGGTTCCTTTCCTACAATGAGCAGTTCTTC. The chain links TRBV20-1 to TRBJ2-1, with 8 bases fitting TRBD1. This CDR3 region has 18 residues. Germline CDR1 is DFQATT and CDR2 is SNEGSKA (reference sequence). V shed 0 bases, J shed 1 base, and the junction held 11 bases outside the gene matches.

This clonotype came up many times. V is TRBV6-1 and J is TRBJ1-6; no definite D call. Germline values: CDR1 MNHNS, CDR2 SASEGT. This CDR3 comprises 15 residues. The V and J ends lost 7 bases and 6 bases respectively, with 16 bases between them. CDR3 loop: CASTGGRIRNSPLHF. In nucleotides, the CDR3 is TGTGCCAGCACCGGCGGACGGATTCGTAATTCACCCCTCCACTTT.

There are many counts of this clonotype. The chain carries TRBV5-1 and TRBJ2-7; 8 nucleotides line up with TRBD2. CDR1 is SGHRS and CDR2 is YFSETQ in the germline V gene. V was clipped by 2 bases and J by 0 bases; unmatched bases: 7. The CDR3 covers 16 residues. CDR3 DNA: TGCGCCAGCAGCTTTTCTAGCGGGTTAAGCTCCTACGAGCAGTACTTC. It translates to CASSFSSGLSSYEQYF.

This clonotype came up many times. The chain links TRBV30 to TRBJ2-1; 8 positions agree with TRBD2. The junction had 6 bases not matched to a gene; V was cut back by 0 bases and J by 8 bases. Germline V lookup: CDR1 GTSNPN, CDR2 SVGIG (reference sequence). This CDR3 region has 14 residues. Here the CDR3 reads CAWSVGLAVYEQFF. CDR3 nucleotide sequence: TGTGCCTGGAGTGTAGGACTAGCTGTCTATGAGCAGTTCTTC.

This clonotype was detected once. The chain couples TRBV6-2 or TRBV6-3 to TRBJ2-1; 9 nucleotides agree with TRBD1. Germline CDR1 reads MNHEY; CDR2 reads SVGEGT. This CDR3 contains 15 residues. The J segment lost 9 bases and the V segment lost 2 bases, leaving 8 bases of the junction unmatched. This chain's CDR3 is CASSYAGQGSGEQFF. DNA for the CDR3: TGTGCCAGCAGTTACGCGGGACAGGGTTCAGGTGAGCAGTTCTTC.

This clonotype was detected a few times. The chain uses TRBV19 and TRBJ1-6; no definite D call. The V end was cut by 3 bases, the J end by 7 bases, with 10 bases between. Germline loops: CDR1 LNHDA, CDR2 SQIVND (reference sequence). There are 14 residues in the CDR3. In nucleotides, the CDR3 is TGTGCCAGTAGTATGGGCGAGGGAAATTCACCCCTCCACTTT. This encodes CASSMGEGNSPLHF.

This clonotype was picked up many times. In DNA form, the CDR3 reads TGTGCCAGCAGTACAAACCGGGACAGGGAGCTGGCAGATACGCAGTATTTT. This encodes CASSTNRDRELADTQYF. V and J are TRBV12-3 or TRBV12-4 and TRBJ2-3; 9 positions match TRBD1. The CDR3 consists of 17 residues. Germline trimming cut 5 bases from V and 4 bases from J; bases unmatched to any gene: 13.

J is TRBJ1-1 and V is TRBV20-1, with TRBD1 identical over 10 bases. CDR3 size: 15 residues. The germline gives CDR1 DFQATT, CDR2 SNEGSKA (reference sequence). J lost 0 bases, V lost 8 bases, and 9 bases had no gene match. The DNA of the CDR3 is TGCAGTCCTCGCAGGGACAGGGGCTTGAACACTGAAGCTTTCTTT. Residues: CSPRRDRGLNTEAFF.

V usage is TRBV4-2 and J usage is TRBJ1-1, with 7 bases matching TRBD1. The length of the CDR3 is 15 residues. V was clipped by 3 bases and J by 2 bases; unmatched bases: 6. CDR1 LGHNA and CDR2 YNFKEQ come from the germline V gene. The CDR3: CASSHTDRTNTEAFF. The CDR3 nucleotides read TGTGCCAGCAGCCACACGGACAGGACCAACACTGAAGCTTTCTTT.

The V call is TRBV7-9, the J call TRBJ2-2; D is uncertain. The V gene's germline CDR1 is SEHNR and CDR2 FQNEAQ (reference sequence). Trimming pared 5 bases from V and 3 bases from J, leaving 10 bases between. The CDR3 runs to 14 residues. CDR3 coding DNA: TGTGCCAGCAGCGCGCGGACCTACACCGGGGAGCTGTTTTTT. Amino acid sequence: CASSARTYTGELFF.